Included here is one T cell receptor (beta chain) sequence, with context. The data are from a study of blood T cell repertoires in COVID-19. About the research overall: Samples of COVID-19 (acute and convalescent) were obtained from the United States, Italy and Spain.

TCRdb keeps only in-frame clones here, not all; method: immunoSEQ multiplex PCR. Here the sample spans just over 350,000 clones, 87% being singletons. V shed 4 bases, J shed 7 bases, and the junction held 3 bases outside the gene matches. The CDR3 runs to 13 residues. Per germline, CDR1 LGHDT and CDR2 YNNKEL (reference sequence). Living in 24 US areas, the participants were between about 18 and 95 years of age. Donors in Cohort 3 counted as recovered after two negative PCRs, clearance, or symptom resolution. The sequencing sample was made of PBMCs or T cells enriched from blood (not recorded which). This sequence was found in a woman aged 25 to 45 who had recovered from COVID-19. The chain employs TRBV3-1 (or the pseudogene TRBV3-2) and TRBJ2-7, with TRBD2 matching 11 bases. The DNA for the CDR3 is TGTGCCAGCAGCCGCAGGACTAGCGGGGAGCAGTACTTC. As protein: CASSRRTSGEQYF.